The rows below give T cell receptor beta chains drawn from one sample of a study of T cells after yellow fever vaccination. TCRdb itself ran the 5' RACE reads through MiXCR, one entry per CDR3 protein. The repertoire holds under 600,000 distinct CDR3 sequences, with 21% as singletons. The source was PBMCs, collected about 20 days after the first yellow fever vaccination. All receptors come from a man in his late teens or twenties who received the YFV17D yellow fever vaccine. Both conserved end residues are part of each CDR3.

v_gene	j_gene	CDR3aa
TRBV6-2/TRBV6-3	TRBJ2-1	CASRPPSGEQFF
TRBV20-1	TRBJ1-1	CSAWGQGFTEAFF
TRBV5-1	TRBJ1-1	CASSFFEPGQSTWREAFF
TRBV3-1	TRBJ1-2	CASCQDFGIPFGSGYTF
TRBV15	TRBJ2-5	CATSSLRGRVSETQYF
TRBV29-1	TRBJ2-5	CSVELQTQYF
TRBV7-9	TRBJ2-7	CASSPFLTGGPDEQYF
TRBV10-3	TRBJ2-3	CAISKIGTDVSTDTQYF
TRBV3-1	TRBJ2-4	CASSVGVGIQYF
TRBV20-1	TRBJ2-2	CSAIGEGRNTGELFF
TRBV7-2	TRBJ1-5	CASSGYNQPQHF
TRBV20-1	TRBJ1-3	CSARFHGGNTIYF
TRBV29-1	TRBJ2-1	CSVAAGTGSNEQFF
TRBV5-6	TRBJ2-3	CASSSRDSNPDTQYF
TRBV6-5	TRBJ2-1	CASSSPSGGAGEQFF
TRBV7-3	TRBJ2-2	CASRLLAGDTVELFF
TRBV9	TRBJ1-2	CASSVAPGKDYGYTF
TRBV29-1	TRBJ2-1	CSVPPGGVIYNEQFF
TRBV7-9	TRBJ1-3	CASSPWSSGNTIYF
TRBV12-3/TRBV12-4	TRBJ1-1	CASSLNTGPLGGEAFF